Listed below are T cell receptor beta chains from one sample, sequenced in a study of T cell repertoires in cytomegalovirus infection. TCRdb analysed the reads with MiXCR anew, one entry per CDR3 protein. Of about 890,000 distinct CDR3 sequences listed, approximately 31% are singletons. Their cognate antigens are unknown. Sequenced here: cultured CD8+ T cells from PBMCs, sampled from culture after CMV antigen stimulation. Every receptor here comes from a human donor in good health (CMV status not recorded). Some clones in this sample may be carry-over from other donors' samples. Both conserved end residues are trimmed from each CDR3. A D gene is named only where the DNA matches it firmly. The size entry is marked missing in some rows and otherwise reads once, few, many or a size class.

v_call,d_call,j_call,clone_size,cdr3_aa
TRBV19,-,TRBJ1-2,-,ASSISGNDGYT
TRBV7-2,-,TRBJ2-3,-,ASSPITDTQY
TRBV4-1,-,TRBJ1-5,-,ASSPSQNQPQH
TRBV7-8,TRBD1,TRBJ1-1,-,ASSLGPTGGGMNTEAF
TRBV10-3,-,TRBJ1-1,-,AISETPTANTEAF
TRBV2,TRBD2,TRBJ2-5,few,ASSATSGEQETQY
TRBV10-3,TRBD2,TRBJ2-1,-,AISALAGENNEQF
TRBV27,-,TRBJ1-6,-,ASSSGTTLRPYNSPLH
TRBV4-2,-,TRBJ1-3,-,ASSQDQGGLPGNTIY
TRBV7-2,TRBD2,TRBJ2-5,many,ASSEHGGIGEETQY